The 32 T cell receptor beta chains given below trace back to one sample, sequenced in a study of blood T cell repertoires in COVID-19. The table came from immunoSEQ multiplex PCR; TCRdb's copy has only in-frame clones and leaves some out. Of approximately 52,000 clones listed, around 93% are singletons. The sample was peripheral blood. Receptors were obtained from a man aged 50 to 60 with acute or convalescent COVID-19.

The V call is TRBV5-8, the J call TRBJ2-3, with D maybe TRBD1 (6 bases). The CDR3 sequence is 16 residues long. Trimming took 7 bases from V and 0 from J, leaving 18 bases between them. Germline V gene lookup returns CDR1 SGHTS and CDR2 YDEGEE. This chain's CDR3 is CASPNHPGASTDTQYF. CDR3 coding DNA: TGTGCCAGCCCGAATCACCCAGGGGCTAGCACAGATACGCAGTATTTT. The full variable domain, in which reference TRBV5-8 and TRBJ2-3 provide the parts outside the CDR3, is EAGVTQSPTHLIKTRGQQATLRCSPISGHTSVYWYQQALGLGLQFLLWYDEGEERNRGNFPPRFSGRQFPNYSSELNVNALELEDSALYLCASPNHPGASTDTQYFGPGTRLTVL.

The rearrangement joins TRBV20-1 to TRBJ1-2, with no clear D. The CDR3 length is 11 residues. V lost 6 bases and J 2 bases, leaving 7 bases between the germline ends. The germline V gene encodes CDR1 DFQATT and CDR2 SNEGSKA (reference sequence). The CDR3 region is CSAGENYGYTF. DNA of the CDR3: TGCAGTGCCGGGGAGAACTATGGCTACACCTTC.

The chain couples TRBV5-1 to TRBJ2-7, with TRBD1 identical over 10 bases. Per germline, CDR1 SGHRS and CDR2 YFSETQ. V lost 0 bases and J lost 1; bases outside the gene matches: 7. CDR3 size: 17 residues. The DNA of the CDR3 is TGCGCCAGCAGCTTGGTGCCCGCGGGACAGGGGTCCTACGAGCAGTACTTC. Its translation: CASSLVPAGQGSYEQYF.

The gene calls are TRBV2 and TRBJ1-6; D call uncertain. The CDR3 has 13 residues. V lost 3 bases and J lost 7, with 7 bases in between. Germline lookup yields CDR1 SNHLY and CDR2 FYNNEI. CDR3 DNA sequence: TGTGCCAGCAGTGACGGCAGGAATTCACCCCTCCACTTT. Protein: CASSDGRNSPLHF.

This chain connects TRBV7-2 to TRBJ1-2; TRBD1 aligns across 7 bases. V lost 3 bases, J lost 3 bases, and 4 bases stayed unmatched. Germline V gene data show CDR1 as SGHTA and CDR2 as FQGNSA. This CDR3 contains 14 residues. The CDR3 sequence: CASSFGGGDYGYTF. DNA for the CDR3: TGTGCCAGCAGCTTTGGAGGGGGCGACTATGGCTACACCTTC.

This chain uses TRBV10-3 with TRBJ2-7; 7 bases match TRBD2. The germline V gene has CDR1 ENHRY and CDR2 SYGVKD. The CDR3 is 11 residues long. The J segment lost 9 bases and the V segment lost 6 bases, leaving 5 bases of the junction unmatched. The CDR3 loop is CAIRETSRQYF. The CDR3 nucleotides are TGTGCCATCAGGGAGACTAGCCGGCAGTACTTC.

This chain joins TRBV30 and TRBJ2-7; maybe TRBD2 (5 bases). The germline gives CDR1 GTSNPN, CDR2 SVGIG (reference sequence). V was clipped by 2 bases and J by 0 bases, with 8 bases between them. The length of the CDR3 is 13 residues. In DNA, the CDR3 is TGTGCCTGGAGTACGGGGATCTCCTACGAGCAGTACTTC. Amino acids: CAWSTGISYEQYF.

V is TRBV19 and J is TRBJ2-3; possible D gene TRBD1, 6 bases. Germline CDR1 reads LNHDA; CDR2 reads SQIVND (reference sequence). The CDR3 length is 14 residues. The V end lost 7 bases, the J end lost 9 bases, and 20 bases lay between the germline ends. The CDR3 nucleotides read TGTGCCAGTACCGGTTTTTACAGGGACGACACGCAGTATTTT. It translates to CASTGFYRDDTQYF.

This sequence joins TRBV21-1 and TRBJ1-4; TRBD1 is the table's D call and was not checked against the DNA. TRBV21-1 is flagged as a pseudogene. The CDR3 consists of 18 residues. The DNA for the CDR3 is TGTGCCAGCAGCAAAAGGGCAGGGACAGGCAGGGGGGGTGAAAAACTGTTTTTT. This codes for CASSKRAGTGRGGEKLFF.

The gene calls are TRBV19 and TRBJ2-3, with TRBD2 matching 12 bases. CDR1 and CDR2 from the germline V gene are LNHDA and SQIVND (reference sequence). The CDR3 has 16 residues. J lost 1 base, V lost 6 bases, and 5 bases had no gene match. Here the CDR3 reads CASRQLAGGRTDTQYF. CDR3 sequence (DNA): TGTGCCAGTAGACAACTAGCGGGGGGACGCACAGATACGCAGTATTTT.

V gene TRBV5-5 combines with J gene TRBJ2-3, with TRBD2 identical over 9 bases. V trimming: 4 bases; J trimming: 4 bases; junction bases outside the gene matches: 13. The germline V gene has CDR1 SGHKS and CDR2 YYEKEE (reference sequence). The CDR3 length is 17 residues. The DNA for the CDR3 is TGTGCCAGCAGCCCAGGTCGGACTAGCGCTGTGGCAGATACGCAGTATTTT. Translated, it gives CASSPGRTSAVADTQYF.

This clone showed up just once. The chain employs TRBV3-1 (or the pseudogene TRBV3-2) and TRBJ2-7, with D hard to call. Germline V gene sequence: CDR1 LGHDT, CDR2 YNNKEL (reference sequence). This CDR3 has 15 amino acids. Trimming pared 0 bases from V and 2 bases from J, leaving 11 bases between. The CDR3 loop reads CASSQDLAVTYEQYF. CDR3 nucleotides: TGTGCCAGCAGCCAAGATCTCGCGGTTACCTACGAGCAGTACTTC.

J is TRBJ2-2 and V is TRBV3-1 (or the pseudogene TRBV3-2), with D perhaps matching TRBD1 (5 bases). Per the germline V gene, CDR1 is LGHDT and CDR2 is YNNKEL (reference sequence). This CDR3 region has 13 residues. With 5 bases removed from V and 5 bases from J, the gap between germline ends came to 9 bases. The CDR3 nucleotides read TGTGCCAGCAGCTTAAGGGGTACCGGGGAGCTGTTTTTT. It encodes CASSLRGTGELFF.

The sample holds a few counts of this clone. The V gene is TRBV30, the J gene TRBJ2-3; 9 nucleotides agree with TRBD2. The CDR3 contains 15 residues. The germline V gene encodes CDR1 GTSNPN and CDR2 SVGIG (reference sequence). The V and J ends lost 1 base and 1 base, in that order; junction bases with no gene match: 3. CDR3 DNA sequence: TGTGCCTGGAGTGGCCCTAGCGGGGGCACAGATACGCAGTATTTT. It specifies CAWSGPSGGTDTQYF.

The chain combines TRBV5-6 with TRBJ2-1; D perhaps matches TRBD1 (6 bases). This CDR3 has 16 amino acids. The ends were cut back, 0 bases at V and 3 bases at J, with 13 bases in the middle. From germline, CDR1 is SGHDT and CDR2 YYEEEE. This chain's CDR3 is CASSLGLGQNYNEQFF. CDR3 DNA: TGTGCCAGCAGCTTGGGGTTGGGACAAAACTACAATGAGCAGTTCTTC.

The V call is TRBV2, the J call TRBJ2-7, with a tentative D call TRBD1 (6 bases). CDR3 length: 13 amino acids. V was cut by 7 bases and J by 1 base, with 11 bases left in between. CDR1 is SNHLY and CDR2 is FYNNEI in the germline V gene. In DNA, the CDR3 is TGTGCCAGCAAGGGGGATAGGTCCTACGAGCAGTACTTC. This encodes CASKGDRSYEQYF.

The chain's CDR3 is CASSPPAGQGAFF. CDR3 coding DNA: TGTGCCAGCAGCCCACCCGCCGGACAGGGGGCTTTCTTT. The chain couples TRBV5-6 to TRBJ1-1; TRBD1 agrees at 9 bases. The J segment lost 11 bases and the V segment lost 4 bases, leaving 9 bases of the junction unmatched. This CDR3 region has 13 residues. Germline lookup yields CDR1 SGHDT and CDR2 YYEEEE.

CDR3 protein: CASSLVVAGELFF. The CDR3 DNA reads TGCGCCAGCAGCTTGGTCGTTGCCGGGGAGCTGTTTTTT. This rearrangement joins TRBV5-1 to TRBJ2-2; D remains unclear. CDR1 and CDR2 from the germline V gene are SGHRS and YFSETQ. Trimming left V 0 bases short and J 6 bases short, with 6 bases between. The CDR3 covers 13 residues.

The chain employs TRBV25-1 and TRBJ1-2; maybe TRBD1 (5 bases). The CDR3 spans 14 residues. Germline assignment: CDR1 MGHDK and CDR2 SYGVNS. Trimming took 2 bases from V and 8 from J, leaving 15 bases between them. Here the CDR3 DNA reads TGTGCCAGCAGTGAAGGCGGGGGGGTCGTCGGCTACACCTTC. As protein: CASSEGGGVVGYTF.

The chain links TRBV9 to TRBJ1-2; 7 bases agree with TRBD1. The germline V gene has CDR1 SGDLS and CDR2 YYNGEE. The CDR3 totals 15 residues. After removal of 4 bases from V and 7 bases from J, the junction contained 13 bases not matched to a gene. CDR3 nucleotide sequence: TGTGCCAGCAGCCCAAGGACAGGAGATGGGGGTGGCTACACCTTC. Encoded protein: CASSPRTGDGGGYTF.

This clone was observed a single time. The V call is TRBV5-1, the J call TRBJ2-3; TRBD1 matches 7 bases. The junction had 6 bases not matched to a gene; V was cut back by 4 bases and J by 1 base. Germline V gene data show CDR1 as SGHRS and CDR2 as YFSETQ. This CDR3 spans 15 amino acids. CDR3 coding DNA: TGCGCCAGCAGCCCGCAGGGGGATCGCACAGATACGCAGTATTTT. Translating gives CASSPQGDRTDTQYF.

The chain couples TRBV7-8 to TRBJ2-5; D ambiguous. The CDR3 has 13 residues. V lost 3 bases, J lost 5 bases, and 10 bases lay in between. Germline CDR1 reads SGHVS; CDR2 reads FQNEAQ. The CDR3 sequence: CASSFHTRETQYF. CDR3 DNA sequence: TGTGCCAGCAGCTTCCATACCCGGGAGACCCAGTACTTC.

The chain joins TRBV3-1 (or the pseudogene TRBV3-2) to TRBJ1-1; possible D gene TRBD1, 5 bases. CDR1 and CDR2 (germline): LGHDT, YNNKEL (reference sequence). V lost 4 bases and J lost 4, with 16 bases in between. This CDR3 contains 15 residues. This chain's CDR3 is CASSLRQSRSTEAFF. In nucleotides, the CDR3 is TGTGCCAGCAGCCTCCGACAGAGCCGAAGCACTGAAGCTTTCTTT.

The gene calls are TRBV2 and TRBJ1-6; a possible D gene is TRBD1 (5 bases). Between the trimmed V and J ends, which lost 8 bases and 7 bases, there was a span of 18 bases. This CDR3 spans 15 amino acids. Germline V CDR1 and CDR2: SNHLY, FYNNEI. The chain's CDR3 is CASAVADIPNSPLHF. The CDR3 DNA reads TGTGCCAGCGCCGTCGCGGACATCCCGAATTCACCCCTCCACTTT.

The J gene is TRBJ1-5, the V gene TRBV2, with no clear D. Germline CDR1 and CDR2: SNHLY and FYNNEI. This CDR3 contains 14 residues. Deletions cut 8 bases from V and 0 bases from J, with 11 bases between. The CDR3 DNA follows: TGTGCCAGCGGGGAGCAATATAGCAATCAGCCCCAGCATTTT. This translates into CASGEQYSNQPQHF.

This chain joins TRBV19 and TRBJ2-1; 7 bases are a match to TRBD1. The CDR3 totals 13 residues. The germline CDR1 and CDR2 sequences are LNHDA and SQIVND (reference sequence). V lost 9 bases to trimming and J lost 4 bases; unmatched junction nucleotides: 6. The CDR3 DNA follows: TGTGCCAGCCGGGACAGAACTTACAATGAGCAGTTCTTC. This codes for CASRDRTYNEQFF.

The chain links TRBV5-5 to TRBJ1-1, with unresolved D. This CDR3 comprises 14 residues. CDR1 SGHKS and CDR2 YYEKEE come from the germline V gene (reference sequence). V was trimmed by 0 bases and J by 4 bases, leaving 10 bases between them. Here the CDR3 reads CASSLVGRSTEAFF. For the CDR3, the DNA is TGTGCCAGCAGCTTGGTCGGCAGGTCCACTGAAGCTTTCTTT.

The chain couples TRBV29-1 to TRBJ2-7; TRBD1 might be the D (6 bases). This CDR3 has 13 residues. V lost 7 bases to trimming and J lost 6 bases, with 19 bases between them. Looked up from germline, CDR1 is SQVTM and CDR2 is ANQGSEA. CDR3 DNA: TGCAGCGCCTTACAGGGCTCCTCACGCGAGCAGTACTTC. This encodes CSALQGSSREQYF.

The chain recombines TRBV28 with TRBJ2-1, with 10 bases fitting TRBD2. This CDR3 has 13 residues. The V gene's germline CDR1 is MDHEN and CDR2 SYDVKM. After removal of 6 bases from V and 9 bases from J, the junction contained 5 bases not matched to a gene. CDR3 bases: TGTGCCAGCAGGAAGCGGGGGGGGTCTGAGCAGTTCTTC. This translates into CASRKRGGSEQFF.

CDR3 region: CASSYAGYGYTF. The CDR3 nucleotides are TGTGCCAGCAGTTACGCAGGGTATGGCTACACCTTC. The chain carries TRBV6-2 or TRBV6-3 and TRBJ1-2; possible D gene TRBD1, 5 bases. The V gene lost 2 bases and the J gene lost 5 bases, with 6 bases spanning the gap. The CDR3 is 12 residues long. Germline V gene sequence: CDR1 MNHEY, CDR2 SVGEGT.

The chain is built from TRBV7-8 and TRBJ1-1; 8 nucleotides match TRBD1. Unmatched junction bases numbered 3, after V lost 5 bases and J lost 4 bases. This CDR3 spans 13 amino acids. The V gene's germline CDR1 is SGHVS and CDR2 FQNEAQ. This CDR3 reads CASSIQGGTEAFF. The CDR3, as DNA: TGTGCCAGCAGCATACAGGGGGGCACTGAAGCTTTCTTT.

The chain uses TRBV28 and TRBJ1-5, with 7 bases lining up with TRBD1. The J segment lost 4 bases and the V segment lost 1 base, leaving 7 bases of the junction unmatched. Looked up from germline, CDR1 is MDHEN and CDR2 is SYDVKM. The CDR3 runs 16 residues. This CDR3 reads CASSLLPGGRNQPQHF. CDR3 in DNA: TGTGCCAGCAGTTTATTGCCAGGGGGAAGGAATCAGCCCCAGCATTTT.